These 8 T cell receptor beta chains originate from one sample sequenced in a study of blood T cell repertoires in COVID-19. Some clones are missing from TCRdb's copy, which holds only in-frame ones; the method was immunoSEQ multiplex PCR. The table has 450,000 to 500,000 clones, approximately 85% seen once. Material: peripheral blood. The receptors shown here come from a human donor in a cohort sampled during active COVID-19.

The CDR3 DNA reads as TGTGCCAGCAGCTTGACTAGCGGGAGGAATGAGCAGTTCTTC. Its protein is CASSLTSGRNEQFF. The chain uses TRBV5-5 and TRBJ2-1, with 12 bases aligning to TRBD2. V was pared by 1 base and J by 7 bases, with 0 bases of the junction left unmatched. This CDR3 has 14 amino acids. Germline CDR1 SGHKS, CDR2 YYEKEE (reference sequence).

J is TRBJ2-7 and V is TRBV18; maybe TRBD1 (6 bases). The CDR3 spans 12 residues. The V end lost 3 bases, the J end lost 3 bases, and 6 bases lay between the germline ends. Looked up from germline, CDR1 is KGHSH and CDR2 is LQKENI. As DNA, the CDR3 is TGTGCCAGCTCACCGGACAGCTACGAGCAGTACTTC. Its translation is CASSPDSYEQYF.

The V gene is TRBV19, the J gene TRBJ2-7, with TRBD2 matching over 12 bases. The length of the CDR3 is 14 residues. From germline, CDR1 is LNHDA and CDR2 SQIVND (reference sequence). Losses at the gene ends were 3 bases for V and 5 bases for J; bases not matched to a gene: 2. CDR3 loop: CASSMPSGRDEQYF. CDR3 nucleotide sequence: TGTGCCAGTAGTATGCCTAGCGGGAGGGACGAGCAGTACTTC.

The rearrangement uses TRBV18 and TRBJ2-7, with TRBD2 matching over 7 bases. The CDR3 has 15 amino acids. Trimming cost V 2 bases and J 5 bases; bases outside gene matches: 9. From germline, CDR1 is KGHSH and CDR2 LQKENI. The CDR3 nucleotides read TGTGCCAGCTCACCAGGCGCGGGAGAAACCCACGAGCAGTACTTC. This translates into CASSPGAGETHEQYF. The whole variable domain, filled in from reference TRBV18 and TRBJ2-7, reads NAGVMQNPRHLVRRRGQEARLRCSPMKGHSHVYWYRQLPEEGLKFMVYLQKENIIDESGMPKERFSAEFPKEGPSILRIQQVVRGDSAAYFCASSPGAGETHEQYFGPGTRLTVT.

The chain couples TRBV20-1 to TRBJ1-1, with no clear D. Germline values: CDR1 DFQATT, CDR2 SNEGSKA (reference sequence). V was pared by 6 bases and J by 3 bases, with 5 bases between. This CDR3 has 10 residues. CDR3 coding DNA: TGCAGTGCCTTCCACACTGAAGCTTTCTTT. It yields the protein CSAFHTEAFF.

V usage is TRBV7-9 and J usage is TRBJ2-5; TRBD2 agrees at 8 bases. The V and J ends lost 5 bases and 5 bases, in that order; junction bases with no gene match: 7. This CDR3 is built from 14 residues. Germline loops: CDR1 SEHNR, CDR2 FQNEAQ (reference sequence). CDR3 loop: CASSPSGSWETQYF. In nucleotides, the CDR3 is TGTGCCAGCAGCCCAAGCGGGAGCTGGGAGACCCAGTACTTC. The complete variable domain, with remaining parts taken from reference TRBV7-9 and TRBJ2-5, reads DTGVSQNPRHKITKRGQNVTFRCDPISEHNRLYWYRQTLGQGPEFLTYFQNEAQLEKSRLLSDRFSAERPKGSFSTLEIQRTEQGDSAMYLCASSPSGSWETQYFGPGTRLLVL.

This sequence joins TRBV5-6 and TRBJ1-4; D call uncertain. The V end was cut by 0 bases, the J end by 7 bases, with 4 bases between. CDR1 is SGHDT and CDR2 is YYEEEE in the germline V gene. The CDR3 extends over 12 amino acids. The CDR3 region is CASSLAGEKLFF. The CDR3 DNA reads TGTGCCAGCAGCTTGGCGGGTGAAAAACTGTTTTTT.

The chain has TRBV5-5 and TRBJ2-2; D is perhaps TRBD2 (6 bases). Germline V gene data show CDR1 as SGHKS and CDR2 as YYEKEE (reference sequence). This CDR3 spans 17 amino acids. Trimming took off 4 bases at V and 0 bases at J, with 16 bases between the two ends. The chain's CDR3 is CASSHGQRASNTGELFF. The CDR3 DNA follows: TGTGCCAGCAGCCACGGTCAGCGGGCATCGAACACCGGGGAGCTGTTTTTT. Full variable domain (missing parts from reference TRBV5-5 and TRBJ2-2): DAGVTQSPTHLIKTRGQQVTLRCSPISGHKSVSWYQQVLGQGPQFIFQYYEKEERGRGNFPDRFSARQFPNYSSELNVNALLLGDSALYLCASSHGQRASNTGELFFGEGSRLTVL.